This T cell receptor (beta chain) was retrieved from a study of tumor-infiltrating lymphocytes in primary liver carcinoma. Germline DNA was also extracted, and blood RNA derived from unsorted whole blood. CDR1 and CDR2 (germline): MNHEY, SVGAGI. Trimming pared 5 bases from V and 2 bases from J, leaving 13 bases between. CDR3 length equals 15 residues. TCR beta cDNA was prepared out of roughly 0.5 ug total RNA by means of a constant-region primer. TCR beta libraries came from three nested multiplex PCR rounds using slightly modified ARM-PCR. Primers for the first two PCR rounds were TRBV1-TRBV30 forward primers and a C-beta reverse primer (approximately 10 cycles per round). MiXCR, applied by TCRdb to the multiplex PCR reads, yields one record per CDR3 protein. Of some 200,000 distinct CDR3 sequences listed, roughly two thirds are singletons. This clonotype occurred many times.

Input material: peripheral blood. The gene calls are TRBV6-5 and TRBJ1-3; D is unresolved. This sequence originates from a woman between 55 and 75 years old with primary liver carcinoma and hepatitis B virus infection. The CDR3 coding sequence is TGTGCCAGCAGTCTAACTGTAGGACCTGGAAACACCATATATTTT. Its translation is CASSLTVGPGNTIYF.